A selection of T cell receptor beta chains follows, all from one sample in a study of radiotherapy plus CTLA-4 blockade in lung cancer. Sequencing was performed with immunoSEQ multiplex PCR; in TCRdb, only in-frame clones are kept and a portion is missing. The sample holds 55,000 to 75,000 clones, about 72% seen once. The specimen comprised peripheral blood, sampled from a patient treated with radiotherapy plus ipilimumab. These receptors were taken from a human donor with non-small cell lung cancer whose response to radiotherapy plus ipilimumab could not be evaluated. Some clones in this sample may be carry-over from other donors' samples. The CDR3 runs from the conserved cysteine through the conserved F or W. Fields, in order: D gene, J gene, V gene, clone size, CDR3 protein, CDR3 DNA. D genes are given only for firm matches. The listing skips clone size in some rows; elsewhere it reads once, few, many or a size class.

D gene: -
J gene: TRBJ1-3
V gene: TRBV9
clone size: -
CDR3 protein: CASSSRPGTGDSGNTIYF
CDR3 DNA: TGTGCCAGCAGCTCTCGTCCCGGGACGGGAGACTCTGGAAACACCATATATTTT

D gene: TRBD1
J gene: TRBJ1-2
V gene: TRBV6-6
clone size: -
CDR3 protein: CASSPLGTVGYTF
CDR3 DNA: TGTGCCAGCAGTCCTCTAGGGACAGTTGGCTACACCTTC

D gene: TRBD1
J gene: TRBJ1-5
V gene: TRBV6-5
clone size: -
CDR3 protein: CASHGTGPNQPQHF
CDR3 DNA: TGTGCCAGCCACGGGACAGGGCCGAATCAGCCCCAGCATTTT

D gene: -
J gene: TRBJ2-2
V gene: TRBV6-6
clone size: -
CDR3 protein: CASSQVLFGNGELFF
CDR3 DNA: TGTGCCAGCAGTCAAGTACTCTTCGGGAACGGGGAGCTGTTTTTT

D gene: -
J gene: TRBJ1-5
V gene: TRBV19
clone size: -
CDR3 protein: CASSMGRANQPQHF
CDR3 DNA: TGTGCCAGTAGTATGGGCAGGGCTAATCAGCCCCAGCATTTT

D gene: TRBD2
J gene: TRBJ2-1
V gene: TRBV11-2
clone size: -
CDR3 protein: CASSSSGLEQFF
CDR3 DNA: TGTGCCAGCAGCTCCTCGGGACTAGAGCAGTTCTTC

D gene: TRBD2
J gene: TRBJ2-6
V gene: TRBV7-2
clone size: -
CDR3 protein: CASSSLAGGSGANVLTF
CDR3 DNA: TGTGCCAGCAGCTCCTTAGCGGGGGGCTCTGGGGCCAACGTCCTGACTTTC

D gene: -
J gene: TRBJ1-3
V gene: TRBV18
clone size: -
CDR3 protein: CASSPEPVGGSGNTIYF
CDR3 DNA: TGTGCCAGCTCACCAGAGCCGGTGGGGGGCTCTGGAAACACCATATATTTT

D gene: -
J gene: TRBJ1-4
V gene: TRBV7-8
clone size: once
CDR3 protein: CASSLSLPETATNEKLFF
CDR3 DNA: TGTGCCAGCAGCTTATCGCTTCCAGAGACTGCAACTAATGAAAAACTGTTTTTT

D gene: -
J gene: TRBJ1-6
V gene: TRBV18
clone size: -
CDR3 protein: CASSHGGQGGSPLHF
CDR3 DNA: TGTGCCAGCTCACATGGTGGTCAGGGAGGTTCACCCCTCCACTTT

D gene: -
J gene: TRBJ2-7
V gene: TRBV5-1
clone size: few
CDR3 protein: CASSSQSSSYEQYF
CDR3 DNA: TGCGCCAGCAGCAGTCAGTCTAGCTCCTACGAGCAGTACTTC

D gene: TRBD1
J gene: TRBJ1-5
V gene: TRBV28
clone size: -
CDR3 protein: CASSFFAGTGYNQPQHF
CDR3 DNA: TGTGCCAGCAGTTTCTTTGCCGGGACAGGGTACAATCAGCCCCAGCATTTT

D gene: -
J gene: TRBJ2-2
V gene: TRBV9
clone size: few
CDR3 protein: CASSVMAEATGELFF
CDR3 DNA: TGTGCCAGCAGCGTAATGGCAGAGGCCACCGGGGAGCTGTTTTTT

D gene: -
J gene: TRBJ2-7
V gene: TRBV7-9
clone size: -
CDR3 protein: CASSPTGNYEQYF
CDR3 DNA: TGTGCCAGCAGCCCAACAGGTAACTACGAGCAGTACTTC

D gene: TRBD1
J gene: TRBJ1-4
V gene: TRBV10-3
clone size: -
CDR3 protein: CAISGPGQGRPSTNEKLFF
CDR3 DNA: TGTGCCATCAGTGGACCCGGACAGGGAAGGCCATCAACTAATGAAAAACTGTTTTTT

D gene: -
J gene: TRBJ1-4
V gene: TRBV4-1
clone size: once
CDR3 protein: CASSQDSRSGAAEKLFF
CDR3 DNA: TGCGCCAGCAGCCAAGATTCGCGGTCAGGGGCGGCTGAAAAACTGTTTTTT

D gene: -
J gene: TRBJ1-4
V gene: TRBV18
clone size: -
CDR3 protein: CASSPGLTSTNEKLFF
CDR3 DNA: TGTGCCAGCTCACCGGGACTGACCTCAACTAATGAAAAACTGTTTTTT

D gene: -
J gene: TRBJ1-5
V gene: TRBV7-8
clone size: -
CDR3 protein: CASSLARANQPQHF
CDR3 DNA: TGTGCCAGCAGCTTAGCGCGGGCAAATCAGCCCCAGCATTTT

D gene: -
J gene: TRBJ2-5
V gene: TRBV11-1
clone size: -
CDR3 protein: CASSAPGVRETQYF
CDR3 DNA: TGTGCCAGCAGCGCCCCGGGGGTGCGGGAGACCCAGTACTTC

D gene: -
J gene: TRBJ2-7
V gene: TRBV2
clone size: few
CDR3 protein: CASSHPGEQYF
CDR3 DNA: TGTGCCAGCAGTCATCCAGGGGAGCAGTACTTC

D gene: TRBD2
J gene: TRBJ2-1
V gene: TRBV4-2
clone size: -
CDR3 protein: CASSQDPTSGGRGEQFF
CDR3 DNA: TGTGCCAGCAGCCAAGATCCCACTAGCGGGGGGCGGGGTGAGCAGTTCTTC

D gene: -
J gene: TRBJ2-7
V gene: TRBV28
clone size: -
CDR3 protein: CASSLSLRATHEQYF
CDR3 DNA: TGTGCCAGCAGTTTATCCCTCCGAGCCACCCACGAGCAGTACTTC

D gene: TRBD1
J gene: TRBJ2-7
V gene: TRBV10-3
clone size: once
CDR3 protein: CAITWDRNYEQYF
CDR3 DNA: TGTGCCATCACTTGGGACAGGAACTACGAGCAGTACTTC

D gene: TRBD1
J gene: TRBJ1-4
V gene: TRBV10-3
clone size: few
CDR3 protein: CAIGRGPGTNEKLFF
CDR3 DNA: TGTGCCATCGGAAGGGGGCCAGGTACCAATGAAAAACTGTTTTTT

D gene: -
J gene: TRBJ2-2
V gene: TRBV7-2
clone size: -
CDR3 protein: CASSPYTGELFF
CDR3 DNA: TGTGCCAGCAGCCCCTACACCGGGGAGCTGTTTTTT

D gene: -
J gene: TRBJ1-4
V gene: TRBV4-1
clone size: -
CDR3 protein: CASRIVASRADEKLFF
CDR3 DNA: TGCGCCAGCAGAATCGTCGCGTCCAGGGCGGATGAAAAACTGTTTTTT

D gene: TRBD2
J gene: TRBJ2-7
V gene: TRBV13
clone size: -
CDR3 protein: CASSFSGGAMYEQYF
CDR3 DNA: TGTGCCAGCAGCTTTAGCGGGGGGGCAATGTACGAGCAGTACTTC

D gene: -
J gene: TRBJ1-3
V gene: TRBV19
clone size: -
CDR3 protein: CASKEIHSGNTIYF
CDR3 DNA: TGTGCCAGTAAGGAGATCCACTCTGGAAACACCATATATTTT

D gene: -
J gene: TRBJ1-1
V gene: TRBV18
clone size: -
CDR3 protein: CASSPTGTRVEAFF
CDR3 DNA: TGTGCCAGCTCACCGACCGGGACAAGAGTTGAAGCTTTCTTT

D gene: TRBD1
J gene: TRBJ1-1
V gene: TRBV18
clone size: few
CDR3 protein: CASSPPRVRGTGMNTEAFF
CDR3 DNA: TGTGCCAGCTCACCACCAAGGGTTCGGGGGACAGGCATGAACACTGAAGCTTTCTTT

D gene: -
J gene: TRBJ1-1
V gene: TRBV6-5
clone size: once
CDR3 protein: CASSALGRAGTEAFF
CDR3 DNA: TGTGCCAGCAGCGCCCTTGGAAGGGCGGGCACTGAAGCTTTCTTT

D gene: TRBD1
J gene: TRBJ1-4
V gene: TRBV11-2
clone size: -
CDR3 protein: CASSSTAGQGNEKLFF
CDR3 DNA: TGTGCCAGCAGCTCTACAGCTGGACAGGGCAATGAAAAACTGTTTTTT

D gene: -
J gene: TRBJ2-7
V gene: TRBV28
clone size: -
CDR3 protein: CASSSPRQSYEQYF
CDR3 DNA: TGTGCCAGCAGTTCCCCTCGACAGAGTTACGAGCAGTACTTC

D gene: TRBD2
J gene: TRBJ2-3
V gene: TRBV5-6
clone size: -
CDR3 protein: CASSSRGVSTDTQYF
CDR3 DNA: TGTGCCAGCAGCTCCCGGGGGGTAAGCACAGATACGCAGTATTTT

D gene: -
J gene: TRBJ2-7
V gene: TRBV6-5
clone size: -
CDR3 protein: CASSYQLQSSYEQYF
CDR3 DNA: TGTGCCAGCAGTTACCAGTTACAAAGCTCCTACGAGCAGTACTTC

D gene: -
J gene: TRBJ2-3
V gene: TRBV10-3
clone size: -
CDR3 protein: CAISDGSSTDTQYF
CDR3 DNA: TGTGCCATCAGTGACGGTTCGAGCACAGATACGCAGTATTTT

D gene: -
J gene: TRBJ1-2
V gene: TRBV5-1
clone size: -
CDR3 protein: CASSLGQRNYGYTF
CDR3 DNA: TGCGCCAGCAGCTTGGGACAGCGTAACTATGGCTACACCTTC

D gene: TRBD2
J gene: TRBJ2-3
V gene: TRBV5-6
clone size: -
CDR3 protein: CASSISGGGGNTQYF
CDR3 DNA: TGTGCCAGCAGCATTAGCGGGGGGGGAGGTAATACGCAGTATTTT

D gene: -
J gene: TRBJ1-2
V gene: TRBV4-1
clone size: once
CDR3 protein: CASSQDWGGQEDGYTF
CDR3 DNA: TGCGCCAGCAGCCAAGATTGGGGAGGGCAGGAGGATGGCTACACCTTC

D gene: -
J gene: TRBJ1-6
V gene: TRBV7-2
clone size: -
CDR3 protein: CASSPGGPLHF
CDR3 DNA: TGTGCCAGCAGTCCCGGGGGACCCCTCCACTTT

D gene: TRBD1
J gene: TRBJ2-5
V gene: TRBV2
clone size: -
CDR3 protein: CASSETVTGGKTQYF
CDR3 DNA: TGTGCCAGCAGTGAAACGGTGACAGGGGGGAAGACCCAGTACTTC

D gene: -
J gene: TRBJ1-2
V gene: TRBV6-5
clone size: -
CDR3 protein: CASSYSTVKGYTF
CDR3 DNA: TGTGCCAGCAGTTACTCGACAGTAAAAGGCTACACCTTC

D gene: -
J gene: TRBJ1-2
V gene: TRBV28
clone size: -
CDR3 protein: CASSSPRRNYYGYTF
CDR3 DNA: TGTGCCAGCAGTTCCCCAAGGAGGAACTATTATGGCTACACCTTC

D gene: -
J gene: TRBJ1-5
V gene: TRBV5-5
clone size: -
CDR3 protein: CASSPAGGSNQPQHF
CDR3 DNA: TGTGCCAGCAGCCCCGCGGGTGGTAGCAATCAGCCCCAGCATTTT

D gene: TRBD1
J gene: TRBJ2-7
V gene: TRBV7-6
clone size: -
CDR3 protein: CASSKYGQGEKQYF
CDR3 DNA: TGTGCCAGCAGCAAATATGGGCAGGGGGAGAAGCAGTACTTC

D gene: -
J gene: TRBJ2-5
V gene: TRBV11-2
clone size: -
CDR3 protein: CASSWGRGAETQYF
CDR3 DNA: TGTGCCAGCAGCTGGGGCAGGGGAGCAGAGACCCAGTACTTC